The entry below describes one TCR beta chain. As yet, its antigen is unknown. Produced via immunoSEQ multiplex PCR; TCRdb's table is partial and in-frame only. In the table there are 55,000 to 80,000 clones, 80% to 95% of which are singletons. The data originate from a study of OX40 agonist ivuxolimab in advanced cancers. The study's findings and limits: What antigens the expanded peripheral T cells recognized was never established.

The CDR3 contains 17 residues. V gave up 3 bases and J gave up 5 bases; unmatched junction bases: 5. Germline V gene data show CDR1 as SGDLS and CDR2 as YYNGEE. It was autoimmune disease history or systemic immunosuppression that excluded patients. The specimen was CD4+ or CD8+ T cells sorted from blood, collected in a trial of the OX40 agonist ivuxolimab. The clonotype comes from an adult with an advanced solid tumor such as melanoma, head and neck, liver or kidney cancer. The rearrangement uses TRBV9 and TRBJ2-2, with 15 positions matching TRBD2. This chain's CDR3 is CASSALGLAGGTGELFF. CDR3 bases: TGTGCCAGCAGCGCCCTTGGACTAGCGGGAGGGACCGGGGAGCTGTTTTTT.